This TCR beta chain was captured by sequencing in a study of identical twins. This clonotype was found a few times. TCRdb independently ran MiXCR on the 5' RACE reads; one entry per CDR3 protein. Of roughly 470,000 distinct CDR3 sequences in the sample, roughly an eighth were seen once. These data also formed part of another study, on yellow fever vaccine responses in identical twins.

The clonotype originates from a woman aged 18-30 years in good health. The sample taken for sequencing was CD4+ T cells sorted from blood.

Here the CDR3 reads CASRGELAGYTDTQYF. The CDR3 coding sequence is TGTGCCAGCAGGGGGGAACTAGCGGGATACACAGATACGCAGTATTTT. The rearrangement links TRBV2 to TRBJ2-3, with 10 bases aligning to TRBD2. The junction had 8 bases not matched to a gene; V was cut back by 6 bases and J by 2 bases. Germline values: CDR1 SNHLY, CDR2 FYNNEI. The CDR3 is 16 residues long.